A single sample gave rise to the 8 T cell receptor beta chains below, sequenced in a study of blood T cells in healthy people across ages. Using a J-beta primer mix together with a sample-barcoded 5' primer, a second PCR was run for roughly 6 to 11 cycles. TCRdb called the 5' RACE reads again in MiXCR, with one record for every CDR3 protein. Of roughly 1,700,000 distinct CDR3 sequences detected, roughly 27% appear once; the ten largest clones hold more than 6%. Material: blood. These receptors all stem from a woman aged 25 to 39 in good health.

This clonotype was detected a few times. The rearrangement uses TRBV11-2 and TRBJ1-2; D uncertain. CDR3 length equals 14 residues. In germline, CDR1 is SGHAT, CDR2 FQNNGV. Trimming cost V 1 base and J 8 bases, with 14 bases left between them. The CDR3 protein is CASSLAGETRGYTF. The CDR3 DNA is TGTGCCAGCAGCTTAGCAGGAGAAACGAGGGGCTACACCTTC.

This clonotype was seen only a few times. A read error is possible here, since a much larger clone lies one base away. The genes are TRBV12-3 or TRBV12-4 and TRBJ2-7; possibly TRBD1 for D (6 bases). CDR3 size: 14 residues. V was cut by 6 bases and J by 3 bases, with 15 bases left in between. This CDR3 reads CASSPVGGGYEQYF. The CDR3 bases are TGTGCCAGCAGCCCCGTTGGGGGCGGCTACGAGCAGTACTTC.

In DNA, the CDR3 is TGTGCCAGCAGCGTAGGGCTCCCGGGAGTTGATGAGCAGTTCTTC. Its protein product is CASSVGLPGVDEQFF. This sequence joins TRBV9 and TRBJ2-1; tentatively, D is TRBD2 (6 bases). Germline values: CDR1 SGDLS, CDR2 YYNGEE. The CDR3 covers 15 residues. Trimming pared 0 bases from V and 8 bases from J, leaving 15 bases between.

The table lists this clonotype with a few counts. V usage is TRBV2 and J usage is TRBJ2-7; D remains ambiguous. The CDR3 has 12 amino acids. Trimming removed 2 bases at V and 5 bases at J, with 7 bases between. The germline V gene encodes CDR1 SNHLY and CDR2 FYNNEI. The CDR3 sequence: CASSENRHEQYF. The CDR3 coding sequence is TGTGCCAGCAGTGAAAACCGCCACGAGCAGTACTTC.

The rearrangement uses TRBV6-5 and TRBJ1-3; no clear D gene. Trimming left V 6 bases short and J 4 bases short, with 16 bases between. Germline-derived CDR1 and CDR2 are MNHEY and SVGAGI. The CDR3 extends over 15 amino acids. CDR3 in amino acids: CASRPPWPGGNTIYF. The CDR3, as DNA: TGTGCCAGCAGGCCTCCCTGGCCGGGGGGAAACACCATATATTTT.

CDR3 residues: CASSQVGLSNEQFF. The CDR3, as DNA: TGTGCCAGCAGCCAGGTAGGACTTTCGAATGAGCAGTTCTTC. The chain couples TRBV12-3 or TRBV12-4 to TRBJ2-1; tentatively, D is TRBD2 (5 bases). The V gene lost 6 bases and the J gene lost 7 bases, with 16 bases spanning the gap. This CDR3 contains 14 residues.

This clonotype was detected many times. V and J are TRBV2 and TRBJ2-1; no reliable D call. The CDR3 contains 11 residues. Trimming took 10 bases from V and 4 from J, leaving 8 bases between them. Germline assignment: CDR1 SNHLY and CDR2 FYNNEI. This chain's CDR3 is CATRAYNEQFF. The CDR3 DNA reads as TGTGCCACCCGGGCTTACAATGAGCAGTTCTTC.

This clonotype was seen many times. The V gene is TRBV19, the J gene TRBJ2-6; no clear D. The V end lost 4 bases, the J end lost 0 bases, and 13 bases lay between the germline ends. Per germline, CDR1 LNHDA and CDR2 SQIVND (reference sequence). The CDR3 loop spans 17 amino acids. CDR3 amino acids: CASSTGNHNSGANVLTF. CDR3 in DNA: TGTGCCAGTAGTACGGGTAACCACAACTCTGGGGCCAACGTCCTGACTTTC.